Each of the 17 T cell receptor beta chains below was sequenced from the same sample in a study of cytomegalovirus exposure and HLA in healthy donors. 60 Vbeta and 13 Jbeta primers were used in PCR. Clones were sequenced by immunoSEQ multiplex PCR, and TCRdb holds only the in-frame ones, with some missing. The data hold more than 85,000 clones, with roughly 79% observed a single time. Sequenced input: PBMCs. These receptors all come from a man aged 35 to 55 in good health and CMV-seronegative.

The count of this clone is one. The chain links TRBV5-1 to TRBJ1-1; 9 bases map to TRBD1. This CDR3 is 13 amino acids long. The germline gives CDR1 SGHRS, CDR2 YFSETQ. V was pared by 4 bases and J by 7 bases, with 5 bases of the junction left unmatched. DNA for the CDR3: TGCGCCAGCAGCGCACAGGGGGCGGGTGAAGCTTTCTTT. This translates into CASSAQGAGEAFF.

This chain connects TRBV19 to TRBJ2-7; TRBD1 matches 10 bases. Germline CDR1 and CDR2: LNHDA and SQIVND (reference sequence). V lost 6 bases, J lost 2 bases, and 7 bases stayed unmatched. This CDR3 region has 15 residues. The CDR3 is CASSDRTGGTYEQYF. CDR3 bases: TGTGCCAGTAGCGATAGGACAGGGGGAACCTACGAGCAGTACTTC.

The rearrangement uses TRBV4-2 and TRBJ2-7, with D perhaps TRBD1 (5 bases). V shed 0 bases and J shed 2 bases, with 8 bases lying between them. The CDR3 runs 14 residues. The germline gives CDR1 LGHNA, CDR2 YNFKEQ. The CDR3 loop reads CASSQEDTTYEQYF. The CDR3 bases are TGTGCCAGCAGCCAAGAGGACACCACCTACGAGCAGTACTTC.

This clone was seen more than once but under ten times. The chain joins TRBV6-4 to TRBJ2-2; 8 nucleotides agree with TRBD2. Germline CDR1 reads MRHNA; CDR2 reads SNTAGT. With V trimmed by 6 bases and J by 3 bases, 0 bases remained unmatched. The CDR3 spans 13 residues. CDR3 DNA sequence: TGTGCCAGCAGCGGGAGGGACACCGGGGAGCTGTTTTTT. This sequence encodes CASSGRDTGELFF.

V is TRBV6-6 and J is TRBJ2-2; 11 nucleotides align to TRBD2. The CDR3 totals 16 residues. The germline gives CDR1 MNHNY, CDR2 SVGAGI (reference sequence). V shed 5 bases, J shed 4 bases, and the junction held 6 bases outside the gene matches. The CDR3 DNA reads TGTGCCAGCAGTCTTACTAGCGGGAGAAGCACCGGGGAGCTGTTTTTT. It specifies CASSLTSGRSTGELFF.

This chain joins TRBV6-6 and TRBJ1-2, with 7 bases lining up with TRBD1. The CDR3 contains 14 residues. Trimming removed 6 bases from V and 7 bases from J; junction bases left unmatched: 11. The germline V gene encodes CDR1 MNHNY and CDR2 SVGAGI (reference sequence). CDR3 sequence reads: CASSSPGQIFGYTF. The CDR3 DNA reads TGTGCCAGCAGCTCACCGGGACAGATATTTGGCTACACCTTC.

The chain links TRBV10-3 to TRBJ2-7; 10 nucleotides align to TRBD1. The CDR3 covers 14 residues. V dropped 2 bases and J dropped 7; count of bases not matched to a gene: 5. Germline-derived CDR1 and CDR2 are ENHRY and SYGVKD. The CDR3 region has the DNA TGTGCCATCAGTGAGAGGGACAGGGGTCCGGAGCAGTACTTC. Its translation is CAISERDRGPEQYF.

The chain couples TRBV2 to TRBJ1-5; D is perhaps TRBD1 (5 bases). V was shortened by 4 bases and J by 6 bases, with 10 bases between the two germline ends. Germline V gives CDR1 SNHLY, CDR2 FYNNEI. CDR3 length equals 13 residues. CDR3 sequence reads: CASSGREGQPQHF. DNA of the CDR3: TGTGCCAGCAGTGGCAGGGAGGGTCAGCCCCAGCATTTT.

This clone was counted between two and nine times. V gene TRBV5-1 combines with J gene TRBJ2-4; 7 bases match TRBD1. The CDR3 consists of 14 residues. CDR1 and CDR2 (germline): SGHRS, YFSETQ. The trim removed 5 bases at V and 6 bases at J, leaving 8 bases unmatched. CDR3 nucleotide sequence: TGCGCCAGCAGTTCGTCCGGGACAGTAAACATTCAGTACTTC. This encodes CASSSSGTVNIQYF.

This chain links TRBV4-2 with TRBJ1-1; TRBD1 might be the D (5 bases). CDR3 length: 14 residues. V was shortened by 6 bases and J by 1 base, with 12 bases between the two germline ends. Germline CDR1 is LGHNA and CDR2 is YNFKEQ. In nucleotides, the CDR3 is TGTGCCAGCAGGACGACGGACACGAACACTGAAGCTTTCTTT. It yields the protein CASRTTDTNTEAFF.

The CDR3 reads CASSKGRDEQYF. CDR3 sequence (DNA): TGTGCCAGCAGTAAGGGCAGGGACGAGCAGTACTTC. The chain carries TRBV27 and TRBJ2-7; possible D gene TRBD1, 5 bases. CDR1 is MNHEY and CDR2 is SMNVEV in the germline V gene (reference sequence). V lost 5 bases and J 5 bases, leaving 10 bases between the germline ends. The CDR3 is 12 amino acids.

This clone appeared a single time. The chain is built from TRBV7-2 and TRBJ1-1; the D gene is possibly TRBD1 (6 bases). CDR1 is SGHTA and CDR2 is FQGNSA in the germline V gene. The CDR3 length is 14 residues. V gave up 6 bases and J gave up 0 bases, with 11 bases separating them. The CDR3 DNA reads TGTGCCAGCAGACAGGGATTGGTGAACACTGAAGCTTTCTTT. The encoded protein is CASRQGLVNTEAFF.

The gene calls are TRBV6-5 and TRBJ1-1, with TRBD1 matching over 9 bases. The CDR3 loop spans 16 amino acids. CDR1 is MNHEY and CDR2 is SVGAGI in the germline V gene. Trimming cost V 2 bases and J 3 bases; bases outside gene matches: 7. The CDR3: CASSYGTGIRDTEAFF. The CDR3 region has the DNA TGTGCCAGCAGTTACGGGACAGGGATTAGGGACACTGAAGCTTTCTTT.

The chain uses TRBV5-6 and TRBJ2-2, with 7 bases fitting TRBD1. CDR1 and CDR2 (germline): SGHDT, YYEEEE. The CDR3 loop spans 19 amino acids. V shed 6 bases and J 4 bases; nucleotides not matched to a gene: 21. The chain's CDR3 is CASTVLGQGTGARTGELFF. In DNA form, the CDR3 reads TGTGCCAGCACGGTTTTGGGCCAGGGAACAGGGGCGCGCACCGGGGAGCTGTTTTTT. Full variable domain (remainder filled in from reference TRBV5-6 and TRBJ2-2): DAGVTQSPTHLIKTRGQQVTLRCSPKSGHDTVSWYQQALGQGPQFIFQYYEEEERQRGNFPDRFSGHQFPNYSSELNVNALLLGDSALYLCASTVLGQGTGARTGELFFGEGSRLTVL.

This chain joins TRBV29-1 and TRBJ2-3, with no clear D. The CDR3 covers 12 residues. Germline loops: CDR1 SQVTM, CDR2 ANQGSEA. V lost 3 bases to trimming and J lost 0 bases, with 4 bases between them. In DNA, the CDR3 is TGCAGCGTTGACGGTAGCACAGATACGCAGTATTTT. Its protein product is CSVDGSTDTQYF.

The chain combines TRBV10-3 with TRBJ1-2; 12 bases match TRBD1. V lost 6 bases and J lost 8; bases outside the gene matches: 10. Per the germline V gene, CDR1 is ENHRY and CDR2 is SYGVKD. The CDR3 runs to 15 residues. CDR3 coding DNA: TGTGCCATCAGCAACCGGGACAGGGGGCCTGAAGGCTACACCTTC. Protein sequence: CAISNRDRGPEGYTF.

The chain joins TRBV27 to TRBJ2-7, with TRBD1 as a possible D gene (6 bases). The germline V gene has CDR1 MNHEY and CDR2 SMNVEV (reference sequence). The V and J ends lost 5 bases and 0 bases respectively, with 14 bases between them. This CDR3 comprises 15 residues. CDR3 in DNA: TGTGCCAGCAGTCCTGTCCGACAGGTCTCCTACGAGCAGTACTTC. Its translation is CASSPVRQVSYEQYF.